Shown below are 32 T cell receptor beta chains from a single sample sequenced in a study of blood T cell repertoires in COVID-19. Only in-frame clones appear in the TCRdb table, and some are missing; sequencing was by immunoSEQ multiplex PCR. The sample carries a few hundred thousand clones, around 90% recorded once. Sequencing was done on a sample of PBMCs or T cells enriched from blood (not recorded which). The receptors shown here come from a woman in her 30s who had recovered from COVID-19.

The chain has TRBV6-5 and TRBJ1-2, with 7 positions matching TRBD1. Trimming cost V 6 bases and J 2 bases; bases outside gene matches: 6. The length of the CDR3 is 14 residues. CDR1 is MNHEY, CDR2 SVGAGI, per germline. DNA of the CDR3: TGTGCCAGCAGGAGAATGGGACAGAACTATGGCTACACCTTC. Translation gives CASRRMGQNYGYTF.

The genes are TRBV5-6 and TRBJ1-1; tentatively, D is TRBD1 (6 bases). The germline gives CDR1 SGHDT, CDR2 YYEEEE. The CDR3 is 13 residues long. The V end was cut by 4 bases, the J end by 4 bases, with 11 bases between. Here the CDR3 DNA reads TGTGCCAGCAGCAGTACAGGGTCCACTGAAGCTTTCTTT. Its translation: CASSSTGSTEAFF. Looking up the rest from reference TRBV5-6 and TRBJ1-1 gives the full variable domain: DAGVTQSPTHLIKTRGQQVTLRCSPKSGHDTVSWYQQALGQGPQFIFQYYEEEERQRGNFPDRFSGHQFPNYSSELNVNALLLGDSALYLCASSSTGSTEAFFGQGTRLTVV.

The chain links TRBV9 to TRBJ2-7; D may be TRBD2 (6 bases). The germline V and J ends were trimmed by 3 bases and 2 bases, with 9 bases remaining between them. The CDR3 has 13 amino acids. The V gene's germline CDR1 is SGDLS and CDR2 YYNGEE. In DNA, the CDR3 is TGTGCCAGCAGCGGAGGCGGGGCCTACGAGCAGTACTTC. Protein sequence: CASSGGGAYEQYF. The full variable domain, its missing parts supplied by reference TRBV9 and TRBJ2-7, is DSGVTQTPKHLITATGQRVTLRCSPRSGDLSVYWYQQSLDQGLQFLIQYYNGEERAKGNILERFSAQQFPDLHSELNLSSLELGDSALYFCASSGGGAYEQYFGPGTRLTVT.

This rearrangement joins TRBV18 to TRBJ1-1; TRBD1 is a possible D gene (6 bases). Germline V lookup: CDR1 KGHSH, CDR2 LQKENI. V was clipped by 3 bases and J by 5 bases, with 19 bases between them. This CDR3 comprises 16 residues. In DNA form, the CDR3 reads TGTGCCAGCTCACCCCGAACACGCAGGGGAGGGACTGAAGCTTTCTTT. This gives the protein CASSPRTRRGGTEAFF.

This clone was found once. The chain links TRBV9 to TRBJ1-6; D unresolved. V was cut by 3 bases and J by 9 bases, with 13 bases left in between. There are 14 residues in the CDR3. Germline CDR1 is SGDLS and CDR2 is YYNGEE. The CDR3 region is CASSAGMETSPLHF. The CDR3 DNA sequence: TGTGCCAGCAGCGCCGGGATGGAGACTTCACCCCTCCACTTT.

This chain uses TRBV28 with TRBJ1-1, with 11 nucleotides matching TRBD1. The CDR3 has 16 amino acids. V shed 6 bases, J shed 1 base, and the junction held 7 bases outside the gene matches. Germline CDR1 MDHEN, CDR2 SYDVKM. CDR3 bases: TGTGCCAGCAGCCAGGGACAGGGGGTGGCGAACACTGAAGCTTTCTTT. Protein product: CASSQGQGVANTEAFF.

This clone was picked up one time. The rearrangement uses TRBV4-3 and TRBJ2-1; D unresolved. There are 16 residues in the CDR3. Germline CDR1 LGHNA, CDR2 YSLEER. V lost 0 bases and J lost 2, with 11 bases in between. CDR3 in amino acids: CASSQDIGEAYNEQFF. In DNA, the CDR3 is TGCGCCAGCAGCCAAGATATCGGAGAAGCCTACAATGAGCAGTTCTTC.

The chain has TRBV7-2 and TRBJ2-1; tentative D call: TRBD2 (5 bases). Trimming pared 5 bases from V and 8 bases from J, leaving 13 bases between. CDR1 SGHTA and CDR2 FQGNSA come from the germline V gene. This CDR3 has 13 residues. DNA for the CDR3: TGTGCCAGCAGCCCTAGCCCTCACTATGAGCAGTTCTTC. Amino acids: CASSPSPHYEQFF.

This sequence joins TRBV29-1 and TRBJ1-1; the match to TRBD1 covers 8 bases. The CDR3 contains 14 residues. With V trimmed by 6 bases and J by 2 bases, 8 bases remained unmatched. Germline V lookup: CDR1 SQVTM, CDR2 ANQGSEA. CDR3 protein: CSVRTGQGNTEAFF. The DNA for the CDR3 is TGCAGCGTCCGTACAGGACAGGGTAACACTGAAGCTTTCTTT.

The V and J genes are TRBV5-6 and TRBJ1-2; tentatively, D is TRBD1 (5 bases). Deletions cut 4 bases from V and 8 bases from J, with 18 bases between. Germline V CDR1 and CDR2: SGHDT, YYEEEE. The length of the CDR3 is 14 residues. The CDR3 nucleotides are TGTGCCAGCAGCCCCCACCCGGGGGTCTCAGGCTACACCTTC. Translated: CASSPHPGVSGYTF. The variable domain in full, completed from reference TRBV5-6 and TRBJ1-2, reads DAGVTQSPTHLIKTRGQQVTLRCSPKSGHDTVSWYQQALGQGPQFIFQYYEEEERQRGNFPDRFSGHQFPNYSSELNVNALLLGDSALYLCASSPHPGVSGYTFGSGTRLTVV.

J is TRBJ2-7 and V is TRBV7-6, with D possibly TRBD1 on 6 matching bases. Germline assignment: CDR1 SGHVS and CDR2 FNYEAQ. V gave up 5 bases and J gave up 0 bases, with 20 bases separating them. CDR3 size: 17 residues. This CDR3 is CASSRTLQGVGSYEQYF. In nucleotides, the CDR3 is TGTGCCAGCAGCCGGACGTTACAGGGAGTCGGCTCCTACGAGCAGTACTTC.

The V gene is TRBV3-1 (or the pseudogene TRBV3-2), the J gene TRBJ1-2, with D perhaps matching TRBD1 (6 bases). CDR1 is LGHDT, CDR2 YNNKEL, per germline (reference sequence). Trimming removed 3 bases at V and 4 bases at J, with 15 bases between. This CDR3 region has 15 residues. The CDR3 DNA follows: TGTGCCAGCAGCCACCATTCACAGGGATCCTATGGCTACACCTTC. Translated: CASSHHSQGSYGYTF.

The gene calls are TRBV15 and TRBJ2-5, with D possibly being TRBD2 (6 bases). The length of the CDR3 is 15 residues. V gave up 3 bases and J gave up 4 bases, with 15 bases separating them. CDR1 LNHNV and CDR2 YYDKDF come from the germline V gene (reference sequence). CDR3 sequence reads: CATSRGGAGRETQYF. In nucleotides, the CDR3 is TGTGCCACCAGCAGGGGCGGCGCGGGGCGAGAGACCCAGTACTTC.

This chain joins TRBV24-1 and TRBJ2-3; D possibly corresponds to TRBD1 (5 bases). The length of the CDR3 is 16 residues. The germline V gene encodes CDR1 KGHDR and CDR2 SFDVKD. V shed 7 bases and J shed 0 bases, with 16 bases lying between them. CDR3: CATSKPRTTSTDTQYF. The CDR3 nucleotides read TGTGCCACCAGCAAGCCCAGGACAACTAGCACAGATACGCAGTATTTT.

V gene TRBV3-1 (or the pseudogene TRBV3-2) combines with J gene TRBJ1-2; no firm D call. The CDR3 is made up of 13 amino acids. CDR1 and CDR2 (germline): LGHDT, YNNKEL (reference sequence). V was pared by 0 bases and J by 4 bases, with 6 bases between. The CDR3 protein is CASSQDAGYGYTF. The CDR3 nucleotides are TGTGCCAGCAGCCAAGACGCAGGCTATGGCTACACCTTC.

This sequence joins TRBV7-2 and TRBJ2-5; weak D call: TRBD2 (6 bases). The length of the CDR3 is 15 residues. V lost 1 base and J 3 bases, leaving 12 bases between the germline ends. Germline CDR1 and CDR2: SGHTA and FQGNSA. This CDR3 reads CASSLVSSGEETQYF. In DNA form, the CDR3 reads TGTGCCAGCAGCTTAGTTTCCTCGGGAGAAGAGACCCAGTACTTC.

CDR3 loop: CASSRGNTEAFF. The CDR3 nucleotides read TGTGCCAGCAGCCGGGGGAACACTGAAGCTTTCTTT. This chain uses TRBV5-8 with TRBJ1-1; no definite D call. The CDR3 is 12 residues long. The germline CDR1 and CDR2 sequences are SGHTS and YDEGEE. Deletions cut 4 bases from V and 1 base from J, with 5 bases between.

This clone was counted once. The genes are TRBV13 and TRBJ1-6, with TRBD1 matching 8 bases. This CDR3 region has 14 residues. V was clipped by 5 bases and J by 9 bases; unmatched bases: 6. CDR1 and CDR2 from the germline V gene are PRHDT and FYEKMQ (reference sequence). The CDR3, as DNA: TGTGCCAGCAGCCGGGACAGGTGGTCTTCACCCCTCCACTTT. Translating it yields CASSRDRWSSPLHF.

The CDR3 DNA follows: TGCGCCAGCAGCTCGGACAGGTCGAGCACTGAAGCTTTCTTT. This encodes CASSSDRSSTEAFF. This chain joins TRBV5-1 and TRBJ1-1; 7 bases fit TRBD1. V was pared by 3 bases and J by 4 bases, with 6 bases of the junction left unmatched. Germline V gene lookup returns CDR1 SGHRS and CDR2 YFSETQ. This CDR3 region has 14 residues.

The chain joins TRBV2 to TRBJ2-3, with TRBD2 identical over 14 bases. Per germline, CDR1 SNHLY and CDR2 FYNNEI. After removal of 5 bases from V and 3 bases from J, the junction contained 4 bases not matched to a gene. This CDR3 has 16 residues. CDR3 residues: CASSIGTSGRTDTQYF. DNA of the CDR3: TGTGCCAGCAGTATCGGGACTAGCGGGAGAACAGATACGCAGTATTTT.

The CDR3 DNA is TGTGCCAGCGGTCGATTGGGGGGGCCCGCGAGGAACACCGGGGAGCTGTTTTTT. Translated: CASGRLGGPARNTGELFF. V gene TRBV9 combines with J gene TRBJ2-2; possible D gene TRBD2, 7 bases. Germline CDR1 reads SGDLS; CDR2 reads YYNGEE. The V end was cut by 7 bases, the J end by 1 base, with 23 bases between. This CDR3 has 18 amino acids.

The chain joins TRBV30 to TRBJ1-4; TRBD1 is a possible D gene (5 bases). The germline V gene encodes CDR1 GTSNPN and CDR2 SVGIG (reference sequence). Trimming pared 0 bases from V and 10 bases from J, leaving 15 bases between. This CDR3 has 14 amino acids. The CDR3 DNA is TGTGCCTGGAGTGTACTGGTAGGGGAGGGAAAACTGTTTTTT. It translates to CAWSVLVGEGKLFF.

The CDR3 is CASKSSYNEQFF. The CDR3 nucleotides are TGTGCCAGTAAGAGCTCCTACAATGAGCAGTTCTTC. The gene calls are TRBV19 and TRBJ2-1; D call uncertain. The V end was cut by 7 bases, the J end by 0 bases, with 4 bases between. Germline lookup yields CDR1 LNHDA and CDR2 SQIVND (reference sequence). The length of the CDR3 is 12 residues.

This clone occurred a few times. The chain is built from TRBV7-2 and TRBJ2-5, with 9 bases matching TRBD2. This CDR3 region has 15 residues. With V trimmed by 1 base and J by 11 bases, 11 bases remained unmatched. Germline CDR1 and CDR2: SGHTA and FQGNSA. The CDR3 spells CASSLEASGAFAQYF. For the CDR3, the DNA is TGTGCCAGCAGCTTAGAGGCTAGCGGGGCCTTCGCTCAGTACTTC.

This clone was seen a handful of times. For the CDR3, the DNA is TGTGCCAGCAGCTTGGAGACAGGGACCTATGGCTACACCTTC. Its protein product is CASSLETGTYGYTF. The chain employs TRBV5-7 and TRBJ1-2, with 7 bases that match TRBD1. TRBV5-7 is treated as an ORF (open reading frame) with a function not yet certain. With 0 bases clipped from V and 4 bases from J, the junction kept 3 bases outside the gene matches. This CDR3 has 14 residues.

The chain employs TRBV29-1 and TRBJ2-7; D might be TRBD2 (5 bases). CDR3 length equals 13 residues. Trimming stripped 7 bases from V and 3 bases from J, with 16 bases between. Germline-derived CDR1 and CDR2 are SQVTM and ANQGSEA. This CDR3 is CSGGNKGSYEQYF. The CDR3 bases are TGCAGCGGAGGGAATAAGGGCAGCTACGAGCAGTACTTC.

The chain links TRBV7-8 to TRBJ2-2, with a weak D call TRBD2 (6 bases). V lost 3 bases and J lost 5, with 13 bases in between. The length of the CDR3 is 15 residues. The germline V gene has CDR1 SGHVS and CDR2 FQNEAQ. Here the CDR3 DNA reads TGTGCCAGCAGCTTGCTCGCGGGGAGAACCGGGGAGCTGTTTTTT. It encodes CASSLLAGRTGELFF.

The CDR3 reads CASSLEASVITDTQYF. Here the CDR3 DNA reads TGTGCCAGCAGCTTGGAAGCTAGCGTGATCACAGATACGCAGTATTTT. The chain recombines TRBV5-4 with TRBJ2-3, with TRBD2 as a possible D gene (6 bases). Germline V gene sequence: CDR1 SGHNT, CDR2 YYREEE (reference sequence). V lost 0 bases and J lost 2, with 13 bases in between. The CDR3 contains 16 residues. The entire variable domain, with the rest obtained from reference TRBV5-4 and TRBJ2-3, is as follows: ETGVTQSPTHLIKTRGQQVTLRCSSQSGHNTVSWYQQALGQGPQFIFQYYREEENGRGNFPPRFSGLQFPNYSSELNVNALELDDSALYLCASSLEASVITDTQYFGPGTRLTVL.

The chain carries TRBV9 and TRBJ2-2, with 7 bases lining up with TRBD1. The V gene's germline CDR1 is SGDLS and CDR2 YYNGEE. The CDR3 length is 16 residues. Trimming removed 3 bases from V and 1 base from J; junction bases left unmatched: 6. DNA for the CDR3: TGTGCCAGCAGCGCGGACGGGACAGTGAACACCGGGGAGCTGTTTTTT. As protein: CASSADGTVNTGELFF.

The gene calls are TRBV7-9 and TRBJ1-1; D is undetermined. V dropped 1 base and J dropped 2 bases, with 5 bases sitting between them. The CDR3 spans 13 residues. Germline loops: CDR1 SEHNR, CDR2 FQNEAQ (reference sequence). CDR3 nucleotides: TGTGCCAGCAGCTTAGATTCAAACACTGAAGCTTTCTTT. This encodes CASSLDSNTEAFF.

The rearrangement uses TRBV7-2 and TRBJ1-5; D gene unclear. The CDR3 contains 15 residues. V was trimmed by 4 bases and J by 1 base, leaving 11 bases between them. Germline CDR1 and CDR2: SGHTA and FQGNSA. The chain's CDR3 is CASSSDGASNQPQHF. CDR3 nucleotides: TGTGCCAGCAGCTCAGACGGAGCGAGCAATCAGCCCCAGCATTTT.

The chain combines TRBV7-2 with TRBJ1-2; perhaps TRBD1 as D (6 bases). Germline V gene data show CDR1 as SGHTA and CDR2 as FQGNSA. The CDR3 covers 14 residues. Between the trimmed V and J ends, which lost 1 base and 4 bases, there was a span of 10 bases. This CDR3 reads CASSLESRGYGYTF. The DNA of the CDR3 is TGTGCCAGCAGCTTAGAGAGCAGGGGCTATGGCTACACCTTC.